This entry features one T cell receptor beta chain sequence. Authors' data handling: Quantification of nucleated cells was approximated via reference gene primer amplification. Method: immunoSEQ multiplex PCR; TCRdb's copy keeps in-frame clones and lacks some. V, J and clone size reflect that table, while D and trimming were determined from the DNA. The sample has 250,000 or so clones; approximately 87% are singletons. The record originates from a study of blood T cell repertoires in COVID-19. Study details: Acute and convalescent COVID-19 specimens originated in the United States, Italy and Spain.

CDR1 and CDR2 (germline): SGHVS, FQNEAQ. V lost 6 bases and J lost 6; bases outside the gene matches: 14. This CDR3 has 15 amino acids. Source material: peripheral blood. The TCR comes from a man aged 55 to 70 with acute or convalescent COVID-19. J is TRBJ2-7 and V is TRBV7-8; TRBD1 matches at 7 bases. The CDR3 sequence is CASRRGGRVPGEQYF. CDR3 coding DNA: TGTGCCAGCAGGCGAGGGGGCAGGGTTCCTGGCGAGCAGTACTTC.